The source of this TCR beta chain is a study of blood T cell repertoires in COVID-19. Per the germline V gene, CDR1 is LNHDA and CDR2 is SQIVND (reference sequence). This CDR3 has 16 residues. After removal of 5 bases from V and 2 bases from J, the junction contained 7 bases not matched to a gene. Assay: immunoSEQ multiplex PCR; the TCRdb copy retains only in-frame clones and omits some. The sample holds tens of thousands of clones, 75% to 85% seen once. The V gene is TRBV19, the J gene TRBJ2-2, with 8 bases matching TRBD1. Sequencing was done on a sample of peripheral blood. The clonotype was recovered from a woman aged 70-85 years with acute or convalescent COVID-19. The CDR3 protein is CASSPRGQINTGELFF. The DNA for the CDR3 is TGTGCCAGTAGTCCCAGGGGGCAGATCAACACCGGGGAGCTGTTTTTT.